These 3 T cell receptor beta chains were sequenced from one sample in a study of cytomegalovirus exposure and HLA in healthy donors (dated by TCRdb to about 2017). The library was produced with the immunoSEQ multiplex PCR assay. The clones in this table, taken by TCRdb from immuneACCESS, are in-frame only. Not every clone is retained; where verified, under half of the shortfall comes from an unresolved V gene, and the cause of the rest is unknown. Present in this sample are about 220,000 clones, about nine tenths of which were seen just once. The ten largest clones represent 1% to 1.2% of the sample. Sequences were obtained from PBMCs. The receptors derive from a woman between 18 and 29 years old in good health and CMV-seronegative.

This clone was recorded a few times. The CDR3 sequence is CASSVRDRAYEQYF. CDR3 nucleotide sequence: TGTGCCAGCAGTGTCCGGGACAGGGCCTACGAGCAGTACTTC. V and J are TRBV6-1 and TRBJ2-7; 9 bases line up with TRBD1. The CDR3 is 14 amino acids. Germline V gene data show CDR1 as MNHNS and CDR2 as SASEGT. The V and J ends lost 4 bases and 2 bases, in that order; junction bases with no gene match: 3.

This sequence joins TRBV30 and TRBJ1-3; no firm D call. CDR3 length equals 15 residues. Germline assignment: CDR1 GTSNPN and CDR2 SVGIG (reference sequence). V lost 2 bases and J 0 bases, leaving 11 bases between the germline ends. The CDR3 DNA reads TGTGCCTGGAGTCTTGGCGGAAACTCTGGAAACACCATATATTTT. Amino acid sequence: CAWSLGGNSGNTIYF.

The CDR3 is CASSYPRLWGHRGNQPQHF. The CDR3 bases are TGTGCCAGCAGTTACCCGCGCTTGTGGGGGCATCGGGGCAATCAGCCCCAGCATTTT. The genes are TRBV27 and TRBJ1-5; TRBD1 might be the D (6 bases). With 4 bases removed from V and 2 bases from J, the gap between germline ends came to 24 bases. The germline V gene has CDR1 MNHEY and CDR2 SMNVEV (reference sequence). This CDR3 has 19 residues.